This record covers a single TCR beta chain. V was shortened by 7 bases and J by 0 bases, with 6 bases between the two germline ends. The germline V gene has CDR1 SQVTM and CDR2 ANQGSEA. CDR3 length: 11 residues. TCRdb reanalysed the 5' RACE reads using MiXCR and keeps one entry per CDR3 protein. The data hold about 300,000 distinct CDR3 sequences, with around 19% observed a single time. The entry originates in a study of T-cell memory formation after mild COVID-19. The V gene is TRBV29-1, the J gene TRBJ1-1; D is uncertain. Source material: PBMCs or a T cell subset sorted from them (not recorded which). The TCR was taken from a young man who had mild COVID-19 (a few samples of this study predate the infection). Cell type and time point are not known. CDR3 coding DNA: TGCAGCGCTGACTTGAACACTGAAGCTTTCTTT. Its protein is CSADLNTEAFF. The variable domain in full, completed from reference TRBV29-1 and TRBJ1-1, reads SAVISQKPSRDICQRGTSLTIQCQVDSQVTMMFWYRQQPGQSLTLIATANQGSEATYESGFVIDKFPISRPNLTFSTLTVSNMSPEDSSIYLCSADLNTEAFFGQGTRLTVV.